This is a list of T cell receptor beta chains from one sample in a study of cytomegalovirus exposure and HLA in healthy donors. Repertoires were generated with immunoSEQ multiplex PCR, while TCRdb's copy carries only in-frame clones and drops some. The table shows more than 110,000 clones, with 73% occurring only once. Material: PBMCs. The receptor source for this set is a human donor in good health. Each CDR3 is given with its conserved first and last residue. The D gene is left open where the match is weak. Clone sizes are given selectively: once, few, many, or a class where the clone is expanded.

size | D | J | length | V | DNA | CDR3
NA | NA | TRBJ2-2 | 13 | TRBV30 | TGTGCCTGCGGGGGGCGTGGGGCCGGGGAGCTGTTTTTT | CACGGRGAGELFF
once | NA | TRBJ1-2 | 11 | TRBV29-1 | TGCAGCGTTGACGGGGGGCCTGACTACACCTTC | CSVDGGPDYTF
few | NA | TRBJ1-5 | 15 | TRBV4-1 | TGCGCCAGCAGCCAAGGGACTGGGGGCAATCAGCCCCAGCATTTT | CASSQGTGGNQPQHF
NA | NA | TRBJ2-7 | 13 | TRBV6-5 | TGTGCCAGCAGGTGGGTAGCCCACTACGAGCAGTACTTC | CASRWVAHYEQYF
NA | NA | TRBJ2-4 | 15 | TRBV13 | TGTGCCAGCAGCTTAGGCGTCGGGTGGTCCGGCATTCAGTACTTC | CASSLGVGWSGIQYF
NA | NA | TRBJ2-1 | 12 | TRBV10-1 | TGCGCCAGCAGTGTTGTTAGCGGTGAGCAGTTCTTC | CASSVVSGEQFF
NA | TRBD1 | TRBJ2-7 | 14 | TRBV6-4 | TGTGCCAGCAGAGGCGACAGGGCGTCCTACGAGCAGTACTTC | CASRGDRASYEQYF
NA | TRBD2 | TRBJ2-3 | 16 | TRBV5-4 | TGTGCCAGCAGCTTGGTGGGTAGCGGGGGTTGGAATACGCAGTATTTT | CASSLVGSGGWNTQYF
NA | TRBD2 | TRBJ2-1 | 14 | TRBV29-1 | TGCAGCGCGGGCAGAAGCGGGAGGGCCCATGAGCAGTTCTTC | CSAGRSGRAHEQFF
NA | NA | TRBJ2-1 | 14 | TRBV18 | TGTGCCAGCTCACCACCGAGCAGGCCCAATGAGCAGTTCTTC | CASSPPSRPNEQFF
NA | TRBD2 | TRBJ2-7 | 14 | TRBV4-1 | TGCGCCAGCAGCCAAGCTAGCGGAACCTACGAGCAGTACTTC | CASSQASGTYEQYF
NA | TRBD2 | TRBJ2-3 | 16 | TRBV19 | TGTGCCAGTAGTCCGCGGACTAGCGGGAGGGCAGATACGCAGTATTTT | CASSPRTSGRADTQYF
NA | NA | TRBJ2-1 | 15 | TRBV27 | TGTGCCAGCAGAAACCGGGACATTCCCTACAATGAGCAGTTCTTC | CASRNRDIPYNEQFF
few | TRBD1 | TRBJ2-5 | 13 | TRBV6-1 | TGTGCCAGCAGAGGACAGGGGCGAGAGACCCAGTACTTC | CASRGQGRETQYF
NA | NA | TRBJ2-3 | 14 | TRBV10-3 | TGTGCCATCAGCTGGGACTTAGACACAGATACGCAGTATTTT | CAISWDLDTDTQYF
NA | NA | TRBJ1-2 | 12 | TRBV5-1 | TGCGCCAGCAGCTTGTGGGCGGACAGCTACACCTTC | CASSLWADSYTF
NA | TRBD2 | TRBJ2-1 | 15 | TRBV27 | TGTGCCAGCAGTTTGTCCGGGACTAGCGCCAATGAGCAGTTCTTC | CASSLSGTSANEQFF
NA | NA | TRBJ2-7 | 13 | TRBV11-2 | TGTGCCAGCAGCACCTGGACAGATTCCGAGCAGTACTTC | CASSTWTDSEQYF
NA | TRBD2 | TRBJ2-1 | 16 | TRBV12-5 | TGTGCTAGTGGTTTGGGCGGACTAGGCTCCTACAATGAGCAGTTCTTC | CASGLGGLGSYNEQFF
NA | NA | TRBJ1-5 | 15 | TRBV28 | TGTGCCAGCAGAACTTACCGGGACAAAAGTCAGCCCCAGCATTTT | CASRTYRDKSQPQHF
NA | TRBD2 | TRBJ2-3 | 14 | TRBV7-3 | TGTGCCAGCAGCCCAGGGACTACCACAGATACGCAGTATTTT | CASSPGTTTDTQYF
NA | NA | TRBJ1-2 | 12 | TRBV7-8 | TGTGCCAGCAGCACAGAATTCTATGGCTACACCTTC | CASSTEFYGYTF
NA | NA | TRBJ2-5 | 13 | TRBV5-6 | TGTGCCAGCAGCTTGGGCGGGGAGGAGACCCAGTACTTC | CASSLGGEETQYF
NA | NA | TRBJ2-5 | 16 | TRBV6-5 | TGTGCCAGCAGTTTCTCCCCCTCCACGTTGGGGCAGACCCAGTACTTC | CASSFSPSTLGQTQYF
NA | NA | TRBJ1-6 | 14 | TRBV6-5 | TGTGCCAGCAGTTGGGCAGGGTATAATTCACCCCTCCACTTT | CASSWAGYNSPLHF
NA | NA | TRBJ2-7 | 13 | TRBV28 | TGTGCCAGCAGTCCCCCCCAAACCTACGAGCAGTACTTC | CASSPPQTYEQYF
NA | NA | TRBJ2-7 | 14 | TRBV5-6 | TGTGCCAGCAGCCAACAGGGTAGGTCCTACGAGCAGTACTTC | CASSQQGRSYEQYF
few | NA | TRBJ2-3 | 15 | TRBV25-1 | TGTGCCAGCAGTGAATACCGTTCCGGCACAGATACGCAGTATTTT | CASSEYRSGTDTQYF
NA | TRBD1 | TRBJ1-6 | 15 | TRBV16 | TGTGCCAGCAGCCAAAGGGGACAGGCGGATTCACCCCTCCACTTT | CASSQRGQADSPLHF
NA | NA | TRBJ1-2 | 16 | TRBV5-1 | TGCGCCAGCAGCTTGGTAGGCAGGGATAATGGGTATGGCTACACCTTC | CASSLVGRDNGYGYTF
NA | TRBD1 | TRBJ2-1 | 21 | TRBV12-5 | TGTGCTAGTGGTTTGGTACTGAAAGGACAGGGAAGTAGCGGAGACGACAATGAGCAGTTCTTC | CASGLVLKGQGSSGDDNEQFF
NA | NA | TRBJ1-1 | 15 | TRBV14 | TGTGCCAGCAGCCCTCAAGGGGTCGTAAACACTGAAGCTTTCTTT | CASSPQGVVNTEAFF
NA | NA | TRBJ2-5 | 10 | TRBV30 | TGTGCCTGGGGCAGGGAGACCCAGTACTTC | CAWGRETQYF
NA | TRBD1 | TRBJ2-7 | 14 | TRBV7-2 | TGTGCCAGCAGCTTTAGACAGGGTATCGACGAGCAGTACTTC | CASSFRQGIDEQYF
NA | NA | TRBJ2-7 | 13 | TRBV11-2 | TGTGCCAGCAGCTTAGATCCGGCCTACGAGCAGTACTTC | CASSLDPAYEQYF
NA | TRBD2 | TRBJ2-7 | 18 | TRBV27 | TGTGCCAGCAGCCGCCGGGGACTAGCGGGGGGGACGTCCTACGAGCAGTACTTC | CASSRRGLAGGTSYEQYF
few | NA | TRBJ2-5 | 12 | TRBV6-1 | TGTGCCAGCAGTGATCTTCCAGAGACCCAGTACTTC | CASSDLPETQYF
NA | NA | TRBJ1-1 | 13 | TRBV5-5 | TGTGCCAGCAGCTTTGGGCACTACACTGAAGCTTTCTTT | CASSFGHYTEAFF
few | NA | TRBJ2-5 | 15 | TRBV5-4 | TGTGCCAGCAGCTTGGTGGGGGCTACGCAAGAGACCCAGTACTTC | CASSLVGATQETQYF
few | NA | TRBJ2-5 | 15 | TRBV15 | TGTGCCACCAGCAGATATAGGGGCCTAGGAGAGACCCAGTACTTC | CATSRYRGLGETQYF
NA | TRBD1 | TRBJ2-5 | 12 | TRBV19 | TGTGCCAGTATGGGACAGAGGGAGACCCAGTACTTC | CASMGQRETQYF
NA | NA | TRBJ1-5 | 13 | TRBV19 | TGTGCCAGTAGACAGGGCGGCAATCAGCCCCAGCATTTT | CASRQGGNQPQHF
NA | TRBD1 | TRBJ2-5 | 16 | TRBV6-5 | TGTGCCAGCAGTTACGGGCCAGGGGGCTTGCAAGAGACCCAGTACTTC | CASSYGPGGLQETQYF
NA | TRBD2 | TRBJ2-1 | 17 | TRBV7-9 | TGTGCCAGCAGCCCGATAACCGGGACTAGCGGCTACAATGAGCAGTTCTTC | CASSPITGTSGYNEQFF
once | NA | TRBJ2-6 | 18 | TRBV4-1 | TGCGCCAGCAGCCAACCGGGACACCGACCATCTGGGGCCAACGTCCTGACTTTC | CASSQPGHRPSGANVLTF
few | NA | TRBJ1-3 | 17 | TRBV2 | TGTGCCAGCAGAGCTGGGAGGACACCAACGTTTGGAAACACCATATATTTT | CASRAGRTPTFGNTIYF
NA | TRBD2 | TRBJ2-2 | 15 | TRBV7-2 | TGTGCCAGCAGCTTGGATAGCGGGGGTGTCGGGGAGCTGTTTTTT | CASSLDSGGVGELFF
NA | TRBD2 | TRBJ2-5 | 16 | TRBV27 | TGTGCCAGCAGTTTATCGCTAGCGGGGGGCCTGGAGACCCAGTACTTC | CASSLSLAGGLETQYF
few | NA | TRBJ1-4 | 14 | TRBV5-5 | TGTGCCAGCAGCTCGGGACACCAGGGAGAAAAACTGTTTTTT | CASSSGHQGEKLFF